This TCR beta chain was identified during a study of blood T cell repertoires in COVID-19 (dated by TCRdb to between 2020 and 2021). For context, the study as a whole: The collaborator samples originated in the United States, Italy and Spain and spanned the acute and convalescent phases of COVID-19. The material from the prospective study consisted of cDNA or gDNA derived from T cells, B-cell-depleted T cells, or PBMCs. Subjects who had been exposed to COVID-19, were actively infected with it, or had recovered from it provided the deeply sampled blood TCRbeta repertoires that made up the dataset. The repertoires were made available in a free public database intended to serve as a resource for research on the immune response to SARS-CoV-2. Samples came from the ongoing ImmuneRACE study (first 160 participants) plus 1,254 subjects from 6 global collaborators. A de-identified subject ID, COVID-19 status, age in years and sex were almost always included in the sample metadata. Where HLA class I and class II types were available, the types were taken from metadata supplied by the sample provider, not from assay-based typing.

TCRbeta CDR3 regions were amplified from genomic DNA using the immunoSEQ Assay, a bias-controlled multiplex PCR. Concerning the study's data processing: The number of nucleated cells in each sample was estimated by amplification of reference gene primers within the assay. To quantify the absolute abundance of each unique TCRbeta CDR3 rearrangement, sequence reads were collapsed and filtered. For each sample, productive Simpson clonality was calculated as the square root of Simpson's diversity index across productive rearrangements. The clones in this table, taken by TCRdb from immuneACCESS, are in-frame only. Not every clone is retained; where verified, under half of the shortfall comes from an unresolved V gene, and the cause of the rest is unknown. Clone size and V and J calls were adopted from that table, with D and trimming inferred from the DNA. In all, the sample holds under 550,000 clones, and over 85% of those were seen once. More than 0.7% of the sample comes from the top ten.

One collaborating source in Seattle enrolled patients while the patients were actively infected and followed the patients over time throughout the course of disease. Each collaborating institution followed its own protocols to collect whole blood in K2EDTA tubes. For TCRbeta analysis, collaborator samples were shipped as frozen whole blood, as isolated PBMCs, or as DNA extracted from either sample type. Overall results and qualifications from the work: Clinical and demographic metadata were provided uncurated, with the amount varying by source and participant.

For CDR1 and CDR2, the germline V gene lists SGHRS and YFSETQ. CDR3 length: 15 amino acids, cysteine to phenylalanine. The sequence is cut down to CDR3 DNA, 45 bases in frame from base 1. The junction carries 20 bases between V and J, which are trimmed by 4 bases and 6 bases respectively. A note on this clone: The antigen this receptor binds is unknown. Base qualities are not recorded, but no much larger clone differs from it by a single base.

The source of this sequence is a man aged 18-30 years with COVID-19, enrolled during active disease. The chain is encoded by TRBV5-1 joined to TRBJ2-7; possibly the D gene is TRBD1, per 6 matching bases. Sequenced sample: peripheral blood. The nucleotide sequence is TGCGCCAGCAGCATCGGGACACGTGGGGTCAGCGAGCAGTACTTC. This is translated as CASSIGTRGVSEQYF. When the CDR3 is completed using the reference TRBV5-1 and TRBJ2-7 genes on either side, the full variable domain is KAGVTQTPRYLIKTRGQQVTLSCSPISGHRSVSWYQQTPGQGLQFLFEYFSETQRNKGNFPGRFSGRQFSNSRSEMNVSTLELGDSALYLCASSIGTRGVSEQYFGPGTRLTVT.